The 17 T cell receptor beta chains presented below share a single source sample, sequenced in a study of immune characteristics of hereditary and idiopathic chronic pancreatitis. Total pancreatectomy with islet autotransplantation was the source of the chronic pancreatitis pancreas tissue. TCRdb's copy holds only in-frame clones and misses some; the assay was immunoSEQ multiplex PCR. The sample has about 15,000 clones, roughly 70% seen once. Sequencing was performed on pancreas tissue with hereditary chronic pancreatitis. These receptors were taken from a human donor with chronic pancreatitis.

The chain is built from TRBV5-1 and TRBJ1-1; possible D gene TRBD1, 6 bases. Trimming removed 6 bases at V and 3 bases at J, with 15 bases between. The CDR3 has 14 amino acids. Germline CDR1 reads SGHRS; CDR2 reads YFSETQ. CDR3 loop: CASIRGGGDTEAFF. The CDR3, as DNA: TGCGCCAGCATCCGAGGGGGGGGAGACACTGAAGCTTTCTTT.

This clone was seen a few times. The V and J genes are TRBV28 and TRBJ2-2, with 7 bases that match TRBD1. The CDR3 is made up of 16 amino acids. Germline assignment: CDR1 MDHEN and CDR2 SYDVKM. Trimming at V came to 8 bases and at J to 0 bases, leaving 9 bases not matched to a gene. DNA for the CDR3: TGTGCCAGCCGACGAATCGGGACAGCGAACACCGGGGAGCTGTTTTTT. Its translation: CASRRIGTANTGELFF.

The gene calls are TRBV5-4 and TRBJ2-1; 9 bases fit TRBD1. V trimming: 4 bases; J trimming: 7 bases; junction bases outside the gene matches: 9. This CDR3 is 15 amino acids long. The germline V gene has CDR1 SGHNT and CDR2 YYREEE (reference sequence). The CDR3 reads CASSPAGTGRNEQFF. CDR3 bases: TGTGCCAGCAGCCCGGCCGGGACAGGGCGGAATGAGCAGTTCTTC.

The V and J genes are TRBV28 and TRBJ2-3, with D maybe TRBD2 (6 bases). V lost 2 bases and J 5 bases, leaving 14 bases between the germline ends. The CDR3 has 15 residues. CDR1 MDHEN and CDR2 SYDVKM come from the germline V gene. CDR3 amino acids: CASSLPGALRDTQYF. The DNA of the CDR3 is TGTGCCAGCAGTTTACCGGGAGCCCTAAGAGATACGCAGTATTTT.

This chain joins TRBV6-4 and TRBJ1-6, with D uncertain. The CDR3 consists of 13 residues. Germline CDR1 reads MRHNA; CDR2 reads SNTAGT. V was trimmed by 6 bases and J by 5 bases, leaving 8 bases between them. The CDR3 coding sequence is TGTGCCAGCAGCGATAGGGATAATTCACCCCTCCACTTT. Its protein is CASSDRDNSPLHF.

For the CDR3, the DNA is TGTGCCAGCTTCGGGACAGGGGCAAGGGAGCAGTACTTC. Its translation: CASFGTGAREQYF. The chain recombines TRBV18 with TRBJ2-7, with 10 bases that match TRBD1. This CDR3 is 13 amino acids long. The V gene end was trimmed by 7 bases and the J gene end by 7 bases; junction bases not matched to a gene: 7. Germline CDR1 reads KGHSH; CDR2 reads LQKENI.

The genes are TRBV12-1 and TRBJ2-7; TRBD1 reflects the table's D call only, with no check against the DNA. TRBV12-1 is an annotated pseudogene. The CDR3 contains 16 residues. CDR3 DNA: TGTGCCAGCAGTCTTGACGGCCGGGGACAGGGGAGCGAGCAGTACTTC. Amino acid sequence: CASSLDGRGQGSEQYF.

This clone was counted only a few times. The chain links TRBV3-1 (or the pseudogene TRBV3-2) to TRBJ1-5, with D maybe TRBD1 (5 bases). The CDR3 covers 13 residues. Germline V gene data show CDR1 as LGHDT and CDR2 as YNNKEL (reference sequence). Trimming shortened V by 0 bases and J by 11 bases, and 11 bases separated the two germline ends. In nucleotides, the CDR3 is TGTGCCAGCAGCCAAGATTTGGGGGGGACCCAGCATTTT. Translated: CASSQDLGGTQHF.

The CDR3 is CSASRAGVPYEQYF. CDR3 coding DNA: TGCAGTGCTAGTAGGGCGGGAGTTCCCTACGAGCAGTACTTC. The rearrangement uses TRBV20-1 and TRBJ2-7; the match to TRBD2 covers 7 bases. V dropped 3 bases and J dropped 2; count of bases not matched to a gene: 7. CDR1 is DFQATT, CDR2 SNEGSKA, per germline (reference sequence). The CDR3 is 14 residues long.

The chain recombines TRBV27 with TRBJ1-1; D remains unclear. Germline assignment: CDR1 MNHEY and CDR2 SMNVEV (reference sequence). Trimming shortened V by 3 bases and J by 1 base, and 6 bases separated the two germline ends. CDR3 length: 13 residues. Here the CDR3 DNA reads TGTGCCAGCAGTTTGTTTCGGAACACTGAAGCTTTCTTT. The encoded protein is CASSLFRNTEAFF.

In this sample, this clone turned up once. The CDR3 DNA reads TGTGCCAGCAGCTTGGGGCAGGGCGCAGATACGCAGTATTTT. Residues: CASSLGQGADTQYF. The chain joins TRBV11-3 to TRBJ2-3, with TRBD1 as a possible D gene (5 bases). The CDR3 runs to 14 residues. Per the germline V gene, CDR1 is SGHNT and CDR2 is YENEEA. V gave up 3 bases and J gave up 4 bases, with 11 bases separating them.

The gene calls are TRBV7-8 and TRBJ2-3; no clear D. The CDR3 has 14 amino acids. The V end lost 4 bases, the J end lost 1 base, and 9 bases lay between the germline ends. CDR1 and CDR2 from the germline V gene are SGHVS and FQNEAQ. The CDR3 region is CASSSQPGTDTQYF. The CDR3 bases are TGTGCCAGCAGCTCACAGCCCGGCACAGATACGCAGTATTTT.

The gene calls are TRBV19 and TRBJ2-5, with 9 bases that match TRBD2. This CDR3 is built from 17 residues. The V segment lost 4 bases and the J segment 5 bases; nucleotides outside the gene matches: 14. CDR1 LNHDA and CDR2 SQIVND come from the germline V gene (reference sequence). CDR3 protein: CASSKSFAGGPWETQYF. The DNA of the CDR3 is TGTGCCAGTAGTAAGTCTTTCGCGGGAGGGCCATGGGAGACCCAGTACTTC. Based on the CDR3 plus reference TRBV19 and TRBJ2-5, the full variable domain is DGGITQSPKYLFRKEGQNVTLSCEQNLNHDAMYWYRQDPGQGLRLIYYSQIVNDFQKGDIAEGYSVSREKKESFPLTVTSAQKNPTAFYLCASSKSFAGGPWETQYFGPGTRLLVL.

This clone showed up just a few times. The J gene is TRBJ1-4, the V gene TRBV6-5; 8 nucleotides line up with TRBD1. Unmatched junction bases numbered 5, after V lost 4 bases and J lost 7 bases. This CDR3 is 14 amino acids long. Germline values: CDR1 MNHEY, CDR2 SVGAGI. CDR3: CASSFSGTGEKLFF. The CDR3 coding sequence is TGTGCCAGCAGTTTCTCCGGGACAGGTGAAAAACTGTTTTTT.

This chain joins TRBV4-1 and TRBJ1-1, with D perhaps TRBD1 (5 bases). The germline CDR1 and CDR2 sequences are MGHRA and YSYEKL. This CDR3 region has 15 residues. The V and J ends lost 3 bases and 1 base respectively, with 12 bases between them. In nucleotides, the CDR3 is TGCGCCAGCAGCCACCAGTGGCAGGGGAACACTGAAGCTTTCTTT. This encodes CASSHQWQGNTEAFF.

The V and J genes are TRBV6-4 and TRBJ2-3; D unresolved. The CDR3 is 15 residues long. Between the trimmed V and J ends, which lost 0 bases and 2 bases, there was a span of 9 bases. From germline, CDR1 is MRHNA and CDR2 SNTAGT. CDR3 DNA: TGTGCCAGCAGTGACTCGCAGGCACACACAGATACGCAGTATTTT. As protein: CASSDSQAHTDTQYF.

Written as DNA, the CDR3 is TGTGCCAGCAGTCCCCCCGGACAGGGGTGGAATGAGCAGTTCTTC. Protein sequence: CASSPPGQGWNEQFF. The V call is TRBV28, the J call TRBJ2-1, with 9 positions matching TRBD1. The CDR3 sequence is 15 residues long. CDR1 and CDR2 (germline): MDHEN, SYDVKM. The junction had 9 bases not matched to a gene; V was cut back by 5 bases and J by 7 bases.